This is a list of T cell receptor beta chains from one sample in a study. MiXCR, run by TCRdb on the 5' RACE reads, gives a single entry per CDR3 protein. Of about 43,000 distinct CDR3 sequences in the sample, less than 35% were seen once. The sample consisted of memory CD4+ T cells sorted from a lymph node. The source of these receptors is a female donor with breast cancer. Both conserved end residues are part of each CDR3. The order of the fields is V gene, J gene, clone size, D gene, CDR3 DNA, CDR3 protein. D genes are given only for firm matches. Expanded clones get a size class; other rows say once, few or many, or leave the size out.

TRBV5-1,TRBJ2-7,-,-,TGCGCCAGCAGCTCTGACGTCTACTCCTACGAGCAGTACTTC,CASSSDVYSYEQYF
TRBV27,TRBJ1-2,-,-,TGTGCCAGCCGTGGCAGGGGCGGAGGCTACACCTTC,CASRGRGGGYTF
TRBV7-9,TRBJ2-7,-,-,TGTGCCAGCAGCCCCGGGGCTGGCTACGAGCAGTACTTC,CASSPGAGYEQYF
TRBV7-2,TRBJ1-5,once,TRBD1,TGTGCCAGCAGCTTAGGGGCCAGGGGGCAGCCCCAGCATTTT,CASSLGARGQPQHF
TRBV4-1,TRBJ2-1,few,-,TGCGCCAGCAGCCTACCCGGGGCGGACAATGAGCAGTTCTTC,CASSLPGADNEQFF
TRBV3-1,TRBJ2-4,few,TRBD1,TGTGCCAGCACCTCCGGGACAGGGGGAAACATTCAGTACTTC,CASTSGTGGNIQYF
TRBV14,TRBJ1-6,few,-,TGTGCCAGCAGCCCCTTCATGAATTCACCCCTCCACTTT,CASSPFMNSPLHF
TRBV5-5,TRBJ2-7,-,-,TGTGCCAGCAGCCTCTCTGCTAAACAACGGGCCTACGAGCAGTACTTC,CASSLSAKQRAYEQYF
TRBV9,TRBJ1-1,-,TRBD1,TGTGCCAGCAGCGTTGCAGGGGGCCCCACTGAAGCTTTCTTT,CASSVAGGPTEAFF
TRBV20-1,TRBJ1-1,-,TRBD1,TGCAGTGCTAGACCCCGGGACAGGGACGCGGGCACTGAAGCTTTCTTT,CSARPRDRDAGTEAFF
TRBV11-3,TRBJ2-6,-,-,TGTGCCAGCAGTGGTATCAACGCAGAGTACATGGGGACTTTC,CASSGINAEYMGTF
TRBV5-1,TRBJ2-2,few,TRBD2,TGCGCCAGCAGCCCCCTAGCGGGAGAAGCGGGGACCGGGAAGCTGTTTTTT,CASSPLAGEAGTGKLFF
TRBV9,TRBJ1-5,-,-,TGTGTCAGCAGCGTAGGGGGAAATCAGCCCCAGCATTTT,CVSSVGGNQPQHF
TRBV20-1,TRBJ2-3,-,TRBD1,TGCAGTGGTAGCGGCGGGACAGGAGGCACAGATACGCAGTATTTT,CSGSGGTGGTDTQYF
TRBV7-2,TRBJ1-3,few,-,TGTGCCAGCAGCTTTACGGGGGCAGCTGGAAACACCATATATTTT,CASSFTGAAGNTIYF
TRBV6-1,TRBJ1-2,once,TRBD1,TGTGCCAGCAGTGTGCCCTGGGACAGCTATGGCTACACCTTC,CASSVPWDSYGYTF
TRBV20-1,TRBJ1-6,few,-,TGCAGTGCTAGAGGGAGGGGTTCCGGGTCACCCCTCCACTTT,CSARGRGSGSPLHF
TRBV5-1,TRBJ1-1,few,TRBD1,TGCGCCAGCAGCCCATGGACAGGGGATGGGGCTTTCTTT,CASSPWTGDGAFF
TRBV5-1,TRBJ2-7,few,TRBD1,TGCGCCAGCAGCTTGGGACAGGGAAGCTCCTACGAGCAGTACTTC,CASSLGQGSSYEQYF
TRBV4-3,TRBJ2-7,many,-,TGCGCCAGCAGCGAACGCGGGAATCCGTGGGAGCAGTACTTC,CASSERGNPWEQYF
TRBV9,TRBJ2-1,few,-,TGTGCCAGCAGCGTTGGGGGGGACACTCACAATGAGCAGTTCTTC,CASSVGGDTHNEQFF
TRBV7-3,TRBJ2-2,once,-,TGTGCCAGCAGCTTAAGGACCCAGGGAGGGGAGCTGTTTTTT,CASSLRTQGGELFF
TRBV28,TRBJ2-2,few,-,TGTGCCAGCAGTTTACGGCTGGACTCGGGCGGCGGGACCGGGGAGCTGTTTTTT,CASSLRLDSGGGTGELFF
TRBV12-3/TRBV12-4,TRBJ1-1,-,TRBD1,TGTGCCAGCACCCGTTGGGGACAGGGGTTGGCTGAAGCTTTCTTT,CASTRWGQGLAEAFF